This T cell receptor (beta chain) was retrieved from a study of T cell responses to AZD1222 COVID-19 vaccine. This CDR3 has 15 amino acids. With 8 bases clipped from V and 8 bases from J, the junction kept 14 bases outside the gene matches. Germline loops: CDR1 WSHSY, CDR2 SAAADI. Libraries were prepared by immunoSEQ multiplex PCR; TCRdb keeps only in-frame clonotypes and omits some of them. The table includes roughly 160,000 clones, 80% to 90% detected once. The TCR comes from an adult in good health. The J gene is TRBJ1-3, the V gene TRBV10-2; 8 positions match TRBD1. The sample was peripheral blood, taken on day 0 of AZD1222 vaccination. This CDR3 is CASSGQGGFGDTIYF. Here the CDR3 DNA reads TGCGCCAGCTCCGGACAGGGAGGGTTTGGGGACACCATATATTTT.